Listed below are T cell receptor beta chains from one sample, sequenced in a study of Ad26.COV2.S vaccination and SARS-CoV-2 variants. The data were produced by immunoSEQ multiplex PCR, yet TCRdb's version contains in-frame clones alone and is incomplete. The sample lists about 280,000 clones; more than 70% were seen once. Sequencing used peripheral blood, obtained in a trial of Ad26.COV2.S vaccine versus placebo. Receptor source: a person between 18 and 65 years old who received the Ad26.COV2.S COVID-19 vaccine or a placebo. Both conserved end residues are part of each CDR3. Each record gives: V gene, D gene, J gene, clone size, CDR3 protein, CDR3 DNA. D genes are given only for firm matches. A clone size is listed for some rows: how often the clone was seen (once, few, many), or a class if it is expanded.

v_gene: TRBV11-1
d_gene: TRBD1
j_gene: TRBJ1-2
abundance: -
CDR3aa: CASSLSDRAYGYTF
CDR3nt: TGTGCCAGCAGCCTTTCGGACAGGGCCTATGGCTACACCTTC

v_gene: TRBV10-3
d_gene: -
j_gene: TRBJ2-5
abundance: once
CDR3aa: CAIGTTQETQYF
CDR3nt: TGTGCCATCGGGACCACTCAAGAGACCCAGTACTTC

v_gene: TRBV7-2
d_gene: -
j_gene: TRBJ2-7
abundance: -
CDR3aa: CASSFGYIYEQYF
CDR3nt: TGTGCCAGCAGCTTCGGCTACATCTACGAGCAGTACTTC

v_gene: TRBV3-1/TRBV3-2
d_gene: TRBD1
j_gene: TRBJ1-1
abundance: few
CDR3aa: CASSQDRGRTEAFF
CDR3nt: TGTGCCAGCAGCCAGGACAGGGGGAGGACTGAAGCTTTCTTT

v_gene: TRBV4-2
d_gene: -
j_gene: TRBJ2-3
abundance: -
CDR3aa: CASSPDTLTDTQYF
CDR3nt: TGTGCCAGCAGCCCAGACACCCTCACAGATACGCAGTATTTT

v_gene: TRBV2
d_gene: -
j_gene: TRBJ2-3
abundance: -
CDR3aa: CASSDGGGNTQYF
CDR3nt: TGTGCCAGCAGTGATGGGGGTGGAAATACGCAGTATTTT

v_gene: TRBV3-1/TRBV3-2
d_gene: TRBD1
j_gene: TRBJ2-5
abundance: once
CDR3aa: CASSPGTGYLGETQYF
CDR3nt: TGTGCCAGCAGCCCCGGGACAGGGTACCTAGGAGAGACCCAGTACTTC

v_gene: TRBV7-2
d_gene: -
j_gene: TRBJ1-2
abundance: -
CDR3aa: CASSLRTGSRYGYTF
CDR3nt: TGTGCCAGCAGCTTAAGAACGGGGAGTCGCTATGGCTACACCTTC

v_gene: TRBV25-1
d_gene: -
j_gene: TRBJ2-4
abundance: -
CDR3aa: CASSISGAKNIQYF
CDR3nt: TGTGCCAGCAGTATCTCAGGGGCCAAAAACATTCAGTACTTC

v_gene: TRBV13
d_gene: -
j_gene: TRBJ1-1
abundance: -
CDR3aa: CASSLVVGAGTEAFF
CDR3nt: TGTGCCAGCAGCTTAGTAGTGGGGGCCGGCACTGAAGCTTTCTTT

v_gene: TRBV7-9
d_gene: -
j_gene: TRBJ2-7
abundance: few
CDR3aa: CASSLDNEAEQYF
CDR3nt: TGTGCCAGCAGCTTAGATAACGAAGCGGAGCAGTACTTC

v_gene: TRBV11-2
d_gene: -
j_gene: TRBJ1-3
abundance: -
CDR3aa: CASSLGRRNTIYF
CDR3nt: TGTGCCAGCAGCTTAGGACGGCGAAACACCATATATTTT

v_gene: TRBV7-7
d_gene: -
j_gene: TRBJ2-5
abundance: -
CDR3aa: CASSRLEEAETQYF
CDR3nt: TGTGCCAGCAGCCGACTAGAGGAGGCGGAGACCCAGTACTTC

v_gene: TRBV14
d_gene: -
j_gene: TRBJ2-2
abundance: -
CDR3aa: CASSRDSPRTGELFF
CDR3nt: TGTGCCAGCAGCCGTGACAGCCCGAGAACCGGGGAGCTGTTTTTT

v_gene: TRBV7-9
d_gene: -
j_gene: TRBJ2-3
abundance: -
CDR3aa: CASSLVLGASSTDTQYF
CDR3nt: TGTGCCAGCAGCTTAGTCCTAGGGGCATCTAGCACAGATACGCAGTATTTT

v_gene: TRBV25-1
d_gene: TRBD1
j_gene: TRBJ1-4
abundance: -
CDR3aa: CASSGTGGANEKLFF
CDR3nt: TGTGCCAGCAGTGGAACAGGGGGTGCTAATGAAAAACTGTTTTTT

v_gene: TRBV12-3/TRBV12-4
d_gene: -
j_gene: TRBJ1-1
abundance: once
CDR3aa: CASSLAWNTEAFF
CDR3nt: TGTGCCAGCAGTTTGGCTTGGAACACTGAAGCTTTCTTT

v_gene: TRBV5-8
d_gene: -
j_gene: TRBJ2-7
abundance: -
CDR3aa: CATTRRTEGEQYF
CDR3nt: TGTGCCACCACGCGGCGGACCGAAGGCGAGCAGTACTTC

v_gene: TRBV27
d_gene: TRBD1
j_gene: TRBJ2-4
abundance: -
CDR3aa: CASSSLKGGVYIQYF
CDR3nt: TGTGCCAGCAGTTCACTTAAAGGGGGCGTTTACATTCAGTACTTC

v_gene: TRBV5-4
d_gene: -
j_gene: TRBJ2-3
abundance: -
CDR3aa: CASSRGGGSTDTQYF
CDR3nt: TGTGCCAGCAGCAGAGGGGGAGGGAGCACAGATACGCAGTATTTT

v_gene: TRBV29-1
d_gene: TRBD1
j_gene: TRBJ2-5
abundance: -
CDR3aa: CSVDRQGGETQYF
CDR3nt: TGCAGCGTTGATAGACAGGGGGGAGAGACCCAGTACTTC

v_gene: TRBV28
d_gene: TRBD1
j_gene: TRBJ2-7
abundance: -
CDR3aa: CASSSNPGQGVGEQYF
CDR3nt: TGTGCCAGCAGTTCTAATCCGGGACAGGGAGTGGGGGAGCAGTACTTC

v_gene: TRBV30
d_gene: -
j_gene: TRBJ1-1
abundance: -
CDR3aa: CAWNSYTEAFF
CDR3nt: TGTGCCTGGAATAGTTACACTGAAGCTTTCTTT

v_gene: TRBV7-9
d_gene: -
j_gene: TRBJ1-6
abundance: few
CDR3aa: CASSLPGQPLHF
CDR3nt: TGTGCCAGCAGCTTACCGGGACAACCCCTCCACTTT

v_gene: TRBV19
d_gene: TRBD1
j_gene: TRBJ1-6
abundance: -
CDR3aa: CASRSGTENSPLHF
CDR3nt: TGTGCCAGTAGATCCGGGACAGAAAATTCACCCCTCCACTTT

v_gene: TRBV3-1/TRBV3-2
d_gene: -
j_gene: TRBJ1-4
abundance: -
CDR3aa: CASSHDRQNEKLFF
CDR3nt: TGTGCCAGCAGCCACGACAGGCAAAATGAAAAACTGTTTTTT

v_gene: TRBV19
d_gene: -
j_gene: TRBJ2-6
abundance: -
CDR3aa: CASSIGRAYGANVLTF
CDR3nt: TGTGCCAGTAGTATAGGAAGGGCGTACGGGGCCAACGTCCTGACTTTC

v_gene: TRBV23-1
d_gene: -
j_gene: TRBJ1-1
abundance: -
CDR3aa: CASSPSPDKNTEAFF
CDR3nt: TGCGCCAGCAGTCCCTCCCCGGACAAGAACACTGAAGCTTTCTTT

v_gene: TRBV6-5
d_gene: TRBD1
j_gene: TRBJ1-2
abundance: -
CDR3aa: CASSYGGTAGYTF
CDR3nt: TGTGCCAGCAGTTATGGTGGGACAGCTGGCTACACCTTC

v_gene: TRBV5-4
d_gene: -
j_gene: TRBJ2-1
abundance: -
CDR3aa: CASASVSSYNEQFF
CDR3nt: TGTGCCAGCGCTTCCGTCAGCTCCTACAATGAGCAGTTCTTC

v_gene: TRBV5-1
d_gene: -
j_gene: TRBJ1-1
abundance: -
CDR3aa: CASSQKIGTVNTEAFF
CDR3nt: TGCGCCAGCAGCCAGAAGATAGGGACCGTGAACACTGAAGCTTTCTTT

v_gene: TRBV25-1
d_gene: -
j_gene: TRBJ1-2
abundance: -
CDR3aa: CASSPHGQENYGYTF
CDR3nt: TGTGCCAGCAGCCCTCACGGGCAGGAGAACTATGGCTACACCTTC

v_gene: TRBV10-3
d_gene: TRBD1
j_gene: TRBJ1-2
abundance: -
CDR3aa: CAISRQGDGYTF
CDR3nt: TGTGCCATCAGCCGACAGGGGGATGGCTACACCTTC

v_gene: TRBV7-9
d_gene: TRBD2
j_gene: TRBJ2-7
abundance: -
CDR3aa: CASSPPSGGYEQYF
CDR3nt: TGTGCCAGCAGCCCACCTAGCGGGGGCTACGAGCAGTACTTC

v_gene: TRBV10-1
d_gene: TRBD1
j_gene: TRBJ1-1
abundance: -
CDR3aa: CASSETPTGPTEAFF
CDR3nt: TGCGCCAGCAGTGAGACACCGACAGGGCCCACTGAAGCTTTCTTT

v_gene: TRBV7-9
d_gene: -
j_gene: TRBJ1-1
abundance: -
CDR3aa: CASSSTRVRAFF
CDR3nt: TGTGCCAGCAGTTCGACTCGGGTGCGAGCTTTCTTT

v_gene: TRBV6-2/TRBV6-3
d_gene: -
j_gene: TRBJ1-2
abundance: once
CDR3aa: CASSYAYRDGYTF
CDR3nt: TGTGCCAGCAGTTACGCCTACAGGGACGGCTACACCTTC

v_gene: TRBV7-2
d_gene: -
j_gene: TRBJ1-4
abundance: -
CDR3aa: CASSFLGAGEKLFF
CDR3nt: TGTGCCAGCAGCTTTCTAGGGGCGGGGGAAAAACTGTTTTTT

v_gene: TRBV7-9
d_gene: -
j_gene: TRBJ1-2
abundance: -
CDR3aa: CASSSVPLDGYTF
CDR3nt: TGTGCCAGCAGCTCAGTACCCCTCGACGGCTACACCTTC

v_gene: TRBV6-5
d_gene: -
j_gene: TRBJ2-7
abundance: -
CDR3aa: CASSYGGTGTEQYF
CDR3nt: TGTGCCAGCAGTTACGGGGGAACGGGGACAGAGCAGTACTTC

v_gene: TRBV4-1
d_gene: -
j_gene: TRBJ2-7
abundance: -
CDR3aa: CASSQVRGSSYEQYF
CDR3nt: TGCGCCAGCAGCCAAGTAAGAGGGAGTTCCTACGAGCAGTACTTC

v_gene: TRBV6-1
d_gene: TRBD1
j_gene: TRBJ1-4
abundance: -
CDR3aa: CASSDIQGGTNEKLFF
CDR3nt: TGTGCCAGCAGTGATATACAGGGGGGGACTAATGAAAAACTGTTTTTT

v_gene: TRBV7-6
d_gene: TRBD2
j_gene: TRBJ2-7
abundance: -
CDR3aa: CASSLGGSGTYEQYF
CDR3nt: TGTGCCAGCAGCTTGGGCGGGAGTGGGACCTACGAGCAGTACTTC

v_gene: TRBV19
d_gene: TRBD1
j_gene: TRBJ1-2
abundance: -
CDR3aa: CASSIPGQGSGLYGYTF
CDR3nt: TGTGCCAGTAGTATTCCGGGACAGGGCTCTGGGTTGTATGGCTACACCTTC

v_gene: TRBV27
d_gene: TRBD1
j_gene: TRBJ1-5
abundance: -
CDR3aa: CASGGGTGINQPQHF
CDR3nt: TGTGCCAGTGGGGGTGGGACAGGGATCAATCAGCCCCAGCATTTT

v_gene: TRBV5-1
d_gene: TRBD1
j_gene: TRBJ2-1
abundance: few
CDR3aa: CASSLLPAGTVLEQFF
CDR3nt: TGCGCCAGCAGCTTACTCCCTGCTGGGACAGTCCTTGAGCAGTTCTTC

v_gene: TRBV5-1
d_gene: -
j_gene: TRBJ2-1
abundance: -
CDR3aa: CASKEDRIPYNEQFF
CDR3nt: TGCGCCAGTAAAGAAGACAGAATCCCCTACAATGAGCAGTTCTTC

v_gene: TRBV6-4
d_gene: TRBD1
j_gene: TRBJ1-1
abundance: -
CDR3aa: CASSPPGQDLRDTEAFF
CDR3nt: TGTGCCAGCAGTCCGCCCGGACAGGATTTAAGAGACACTGAAGCTTTCTTT

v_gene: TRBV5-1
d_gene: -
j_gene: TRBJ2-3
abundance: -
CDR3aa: CASSFRGGADTQYF
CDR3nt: TGCGCCAGCAGCTTCAGGGGGGGGGCAGATACGCAGTATTTT

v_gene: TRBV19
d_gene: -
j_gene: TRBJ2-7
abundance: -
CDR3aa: CASSYRTGRGEQYF
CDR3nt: TGTGCCAGTAGTTACCGGACAGGGAGGGGCGAGCAGTACTTC

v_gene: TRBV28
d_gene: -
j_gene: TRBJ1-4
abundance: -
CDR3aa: CASTLARANEKLFF
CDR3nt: TGTGCCAGCACCTTGGCCAGGGCTAATGAAAAACTGTTTTTT

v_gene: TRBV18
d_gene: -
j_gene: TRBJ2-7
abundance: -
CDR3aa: CASSPDMWAYEQYF
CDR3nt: TGTGCCAGCTCACCTGATATGTGGGCCTACGAGCAGTACTTC

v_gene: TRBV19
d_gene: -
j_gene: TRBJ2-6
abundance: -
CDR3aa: CASHSQHLGANVLTF
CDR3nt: TGTGCCAGTCACTCGCAGCATCTTGGGGCCAACGTCCTGACTTTC

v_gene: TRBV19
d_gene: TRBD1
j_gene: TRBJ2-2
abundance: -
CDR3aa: CASRLRGQGSLPRTTGELFF
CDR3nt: TGTGCCAGTAGACTCCGGGGACAGGGATCCCTGCCCAGAACCACCGGGGAGCTGTTTTTT

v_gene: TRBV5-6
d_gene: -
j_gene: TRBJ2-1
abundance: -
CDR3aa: CASSFMDTPNEQFF
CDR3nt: TGTGCCAGCAGCTTTATGGACACCCCCAATGAGCAGTTCTTC

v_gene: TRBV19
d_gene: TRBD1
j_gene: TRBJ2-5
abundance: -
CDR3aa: CASGQGKETQYF
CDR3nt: TGTGCCAGCGGACAGGGTAAAGAGACCCAGTACTTC

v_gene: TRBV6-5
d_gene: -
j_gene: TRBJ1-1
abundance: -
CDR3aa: CASSSHRTDGGTEAFF
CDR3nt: TGTGCCAGCAGTTCCCATCGCACCGACGGGGGGACTGAAGCTTTCTTT

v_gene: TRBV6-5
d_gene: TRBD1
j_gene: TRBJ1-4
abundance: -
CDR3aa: CASSRAGGTNEKLFF
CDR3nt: TGTGCCAGCAGTCGGGCAGGGGGCACTAATGAAAAACTGTTTTTT

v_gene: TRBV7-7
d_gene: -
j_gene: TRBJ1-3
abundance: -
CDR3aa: CASSPISGSGNTIYF
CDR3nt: TGTGCTAGCAGCCCCATCAGTGGCTCCGGAAACACCATATATTTT

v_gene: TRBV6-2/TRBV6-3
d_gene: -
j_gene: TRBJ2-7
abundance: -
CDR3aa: CASSYSVPGLASYEQYF
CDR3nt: TGTGCCAGCAGTTACTCGGTCCCCGGGTTGGCTTCCTACGAGCAGTACTTC